The T cell receptor (beta chain) under discussion was sequenced for a study of read filtering for tumor transcriptome and immune sequencing. Looking at the study overall: Among patients, some 17 were male and approximately 15 female, aged about 45 to 85 (mean approximately 64).

The CDR3 totals 13 residues. Germline CDR1 reads MNHNS; CDR2 reads SASEGT. The trim removed 4 bases at V and 6 bases at J, leaving 2 bases unmatched. The library was built from around 400 ng RNA with molecular barcoded adaptors for alpha/delta and beta/gamma chains. TCRdb processed the reads anew with MiXCR; each CDR3 protein has one entry. The sample includes around 25,000 distinct CDR3 sequences, roughly 22% of them seen just once. This clonotype was observed a handful of times. Antigen specificity is unknown. Overall study results and limits: The CD138-negative fraction was mixed bone marrow immune cells, not pure T cells. Compared with RNA-seq, IR-seq gave much higher clonotype depth and reliability.

The source of this sequence is a donor at least 40 years old with multiple myeloma. The gene calls are TRBV6-1 and TRBJ1-5, with 8 bases lining up with TRBD1. Sequenced sample: a population of CD138-negative cells sorted from bone marrow. The CDR3 bases are TGTGCCAGCAGTGGGGGACAGGTTCAGCCCCAGCATTTT. Translating it yields CASSGGQVQPQHF.